The entry below gives a single T cell receptor (beta chain) sequence along with its context. What it binds is not known. This entry comes from a study of cytomegalovirus exposure and HLA in healthy donors. Whole-study context: Previous work identified 95 million to 120 million unique TCR beta sequences from around 200 million T cells.

The CDR3 is 15 residues long. J gave up 10 bases and V 4 bases, and 7 bases lay outside the gene matches. In germline, CDR1 is SGHAT, CDR2 FQNNGV. General study findings and limits: Roughly even sequencing depth across donors was the assumption behind the presence/absence analyses.

The PCR made use of 60 Vbeta and 13 Jbeta primers. Measured with immunoSEQ multiplex PCR; TCRdb has only the in-frame clones, and not every one. Among over 100,000 clones, around 60% were seen once, and the ten largest hold about 4.5%. Material for sequencing was PBMCs. The receptor was derived from a human donor in good health. The chain uses TRBV11-2 and TRBJ1-6, with 10 nucleotides matching TRBD1. CDR3 bases: TGTGCCAGCAGCTCTCGACAGGGGGCATTGTCACCCCTCCACTTT. It translates to CASSSRQGALSPLHF.